This TCR beta chain stems from a study of T cells in localized non-small cell lung cancer. Method: immunoSEQ multiplex PCR; TCRdb's copy keeps in-frame clones and lacks some. Here the sample spans under 45,000 clones, approximately 80% being singletons. As regards this clone: Its matching antigen is unknown.

General study points: In adjacent lung appeared a median around 55 of the top 100 tumor clones.

The receptor was isolated from a man between 35 and 75 years old with stage II lung adenocarcinoma. Source: PBMCs, taken before any cancer treatment.

CDR3 residues: CASSPPSYEQYF. The CDR3, as DNA: TGTGCCAGCAGCCCCCCTTCCTACGAGCAGTACTTC. This chain uses TRBV7-2 with TRBJ2-7; no definite D call. CDR3 length: 12 residues. Trimming removed 5 bases from V and 1 base from J, with 6 bases in between. The germline V gene encodes CDR1 SGHTA and CDR2 FQGNSA.